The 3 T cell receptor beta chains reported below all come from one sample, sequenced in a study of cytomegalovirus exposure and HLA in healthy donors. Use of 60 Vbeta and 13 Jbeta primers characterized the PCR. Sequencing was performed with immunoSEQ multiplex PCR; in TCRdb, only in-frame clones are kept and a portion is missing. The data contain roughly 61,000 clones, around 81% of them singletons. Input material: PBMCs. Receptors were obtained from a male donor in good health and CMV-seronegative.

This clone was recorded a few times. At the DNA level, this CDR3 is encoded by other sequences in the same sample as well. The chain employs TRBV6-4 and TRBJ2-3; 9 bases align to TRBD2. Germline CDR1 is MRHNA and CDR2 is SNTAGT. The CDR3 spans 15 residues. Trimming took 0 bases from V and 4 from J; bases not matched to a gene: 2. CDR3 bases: TGTGCCAGCAGTGACTCTAGCGGGGGCGCAGATACGCAGTATTTT. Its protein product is CASSDSSGGADTQYF.

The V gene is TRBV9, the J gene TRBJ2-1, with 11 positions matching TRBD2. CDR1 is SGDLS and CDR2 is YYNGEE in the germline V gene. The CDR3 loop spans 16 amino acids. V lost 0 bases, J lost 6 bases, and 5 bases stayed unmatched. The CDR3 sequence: CASSVGGTSGLNEQFF. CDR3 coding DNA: TGTGCCAGCAGCGTAGGGGGGACTAGCGGACTCAATGAGCAGTTCTTC.

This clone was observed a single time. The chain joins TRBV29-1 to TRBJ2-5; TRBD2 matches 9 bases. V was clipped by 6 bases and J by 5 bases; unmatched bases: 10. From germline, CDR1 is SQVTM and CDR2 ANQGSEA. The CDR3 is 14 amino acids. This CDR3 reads CSVAIAGVTETQYF. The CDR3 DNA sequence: TGCAGCGTAGCTATAGCGGGGGTCACTGAGACCCAGTACTTC.